A single TCR beta chain is shown here with its context. No antigen is known for it. The ends lost 11 bases at V and 3 bases at J; junction bases unmatched: 11. Per germline, CDR1 MNHNY and CDR2 SVGAGI (reference sequence). The CDR3 is 14 residues long. This specimen comes from a study of graft-versus-host responses after intestinal transplantation. Overall study context: Each recipient received a multivisceral, liver-intestinal, or isolated intestinal graft. Tacrolimus plus steroids were given to all recipients for about three years, preceded by anti-thymocyte globulin induction. The study's findings and limits: Where graft-donor T cell macrochimerism was present, patients had high graft-versus-host to host-versus-graft clonal ratios in allografts.

Using immunoSEQ multiplex PCR, the repertoire was profiled, and TCRdb retains in-frame clones only, with some absent. The sample lists roughly 96,000 clones; around 90% were seen once. This sequence was found in a human donor who received an intestinal transplant. The sequencing used unstimulated CD8+ T cells sorted from spleen or lymph node cells, collected before intestinal transplant. This chain links TRBV6-6 with TRBJ1-2; 8 positions match TRBD1. The chain's CDR3 is CAANPGQDYYGYTF. The CDR3 DNA is TGTGCCGCCAACCCGGGACAGGATTACTATGGCTACACCTTC.